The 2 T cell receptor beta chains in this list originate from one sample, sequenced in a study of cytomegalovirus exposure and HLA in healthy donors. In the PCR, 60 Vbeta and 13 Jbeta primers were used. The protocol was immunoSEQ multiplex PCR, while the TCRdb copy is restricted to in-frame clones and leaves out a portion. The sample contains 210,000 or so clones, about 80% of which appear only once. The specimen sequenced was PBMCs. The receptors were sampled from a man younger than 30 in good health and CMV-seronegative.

CDR3 nucleotide sequence: TGTGCCAGCAGCTTGAGGTCGCGGGAACCCTACAATGAGCAGTTCTTC. It codes for CASSLRSREPYNEQFF. The chain links TRBV5-6 to TRBJ2-1, with D maybe TRBD2 (6 bases). V shed 1 base and J shed 2 bases, with 13 bases lying between them. Germline V gene lookup returns CDR1 SGHDT and CDR2 YYEEEE. This CDR3 spans 16 amino acids. The full variable domain, in which reference TRBV5-6 and TRBJ2-1 provide the parts outside the CDR3, is DAGVTQSPTHLIKTRGQQVTLRCSPKSGHDTVSWYQQALGQGPQFIFQYYEEEERQRGNFPDRFSGHQFPNYSSELNVNALLLGDSALYLCASSLRSREPYNEQFFGPGTRLTVL.

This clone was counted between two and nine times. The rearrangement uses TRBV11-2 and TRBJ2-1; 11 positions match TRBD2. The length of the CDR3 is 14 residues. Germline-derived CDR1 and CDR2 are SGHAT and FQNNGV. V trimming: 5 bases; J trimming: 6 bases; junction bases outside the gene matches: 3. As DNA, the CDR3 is TGTGCCAGCAGCCCTCTAGCGGGAGGCAATGAGCAGTTCTTC. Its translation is CASSPLAGGNEQFF.